Below, 23 T cell receptor beta chains from the same sample are listed, as sequenced in a study of vaccination effects on CD4 cells after COVID-19. Sequencing was performed with immunoSEQ multiplex PCR; in TCRdb, only in-frame clones are kept and a portion is missing. The sample shows 50,000 to 75,000 clones, roughly 80% of them seen only once. Ahead of sequencing, the ViraFEST assay grew antigen-specific CD4+ T cells using viral peptide pools. After more than 8 days in culture, the CD4+ T cells were isolated. The antigens these receptors bind are not known. The source was CD4+ T cells from PBMCs cultured with HCoV-229E spike peptides, collected before COVID-19 vaccination. The receptor set was obtained from a human donor who received a COVID-19 vaccine.

This chain joins TRBV10-3 and TRBJ1-1; 7 bases map to TRBD1. The CDR3 is 14 amino acids. V lost 6 bases to trimming and J lost 3 bases; unmatched junction nucleotides: 7. CDR1 ENHRY and CDR2 SYGVKD come from the germline V gene. CDR3 nucleotides: TGTGCCATCAGCCTGACAGGGCAGGACACTGAAGCTTTCTTT. It encodes CAISLTGQDTEAFF.

The genes are TRBV7-9 and TRBJ1-3; TRBD1 agrees at 8 bases. The CDR3 runs to 14 residues. Trimming cost V 6 bases and J 2 bases; bases outside gene matches: 3. Germline V CDR1 and CDR2: SEHNR, FQNEAQ (reference sequence). The CDR3 region is CASSLDRAGNTIYF. The CDR3 nucleotides are TGTGCCAGCAGTCTGGACAGGGCTGGAAACACCATATATTTT.

The rearrangement uses TRBV19 and TRBJ2-3, with 13 bases lining up with TRBD2. CDR3 size: 17 residues. Germline values: CDR1 LNHDA, CDR2 SQIVND (reference sequence). The J segment lost 13 bases and the V segment lost 5 bases, leaving 18 bases of the junction unmatched. The CDR3 sequence: CASSPWTSGGTYSMEYF. The CDR3 DNA follows: TGTGCCAGTAGTCCCTGGACTAGCGGGGGTACTTACTCTATGGAGTATTTT.

This clone has only a few counts. The V and J genes are TRBV24-1 and TRBJ2-3; D gene unclear. CDR3 length: 13 residues. The germline CDR1 and CDR2 sequences are KGHDR and SFDVKD. V lost 6 bases and J lost 0, with 6 bases in between. This chain's CDR3 is CATSYASTDTQYF. Here the CDR3 DNA reads TGTGCCACCAGTTATGCTAGCACAGATACGCAGTATTTT.

This rearrangement joins TRBV7-9 to TRBJ1-2; D perhaps matches TRBD1 (6 bases). The CDR3 runs 15 residues. V dropped 5 bases and J dropped 0 bases, with 13 bases sitting between them. Germline values: CDR1 SEHNR, CDR2 FQNEAQ (reference sequence). CDR3 coding DNA: TGTGCCAGCAGCCAGGGGACACCTGCTAACTATGGCTACACCTTC. This translates into CASSQGTPANYGYTF.

The gene calls are TRBV9 and TRBJ1-4; tentative D call: TRBD1 (6 bases). Trimming left V 4 bases short and J 7 bases short, with 14 bases between. This CDR3 is built from 14 residues. Germline V gene data show CDR1 as SGDLS and CDR2 as YYNGEE. DNA of the CDR3: TGTGCCAGCAGCATCCGGGGGGCAGGTGAAAAACTGTTTTTT. Translation: CASSIRGAGEKLFF.

The chain employs TRBV7-2 and TRBJ2-7; D may be TRBD1 or TRBD2 (6 bases each). The CDR3 is 14 residues long. V gave up 3 bases and J gave up 2 bases, with 11 bases separating them. Germline V gene lookup returns CDR1 SGHTA and CDR2 FQGNSA. The CDR3 coding sequence is TGTGCCAGCAGCTTGAGGAGGGGGACCTACGAGCAGTACGTC. Translation gives CASSLRRGTYEQYV.

The chain couples TRBV4-3 to TRBJ2-6; 7 bases are shared with TRBD1. CDR3 length equals 15 residues. Looked up from germline, CDR1 is LGHNA and CDR2 is YSLEER. The junction had 4 bases not matched to a gene; V was cut back by 4 bases and J by 4 bases. For the CDR3, the DNA is TGCGCCAGCAGCCTAGACAGGGCCGGGGCCAACGTCCTGACTTTC. Its translation: CASSLDRAGANVLTF.

The chain uses TRBV6-5 and TRBJ2-3, with D uncertain. This CDR3 contains 13 residues. Germline V CDR1 and CDR2: MNHEY, SVGAGI. V was pared by 0 bases and J by 6 bases, with 7 bases between. DNA for the CDR3: TGTGCCAGCAGTTACTCGAATTCGGATACGCAGTATTTT. Encoded protein: CASSYSNSDTQYF.

The chain links TRBV6-1 to TRBJ1-6, with 10 bases identical to TRBD1. Germline CDR1 reads MNHNS; CDR2 reads SASEGT. With V trimmed by 6 bases and J by 10 bases, 12 bases remained unmatched. This CDR3 is built from 16 residues. The CDR3 region has the DNA TGTGCCAGCAGGGAATTGGGGACAGGGGTTAGCTCACCCCTCCACTTT. Protein sequence: CASRELGTGVSSPLHF.

The table lists this clone with a few counts. The V gene is TRBV18, the J gene TRBJ1-6; 10 bases map to TRBD1. Germline CDR1 is KGHSH and CDR2 is LQKENI. The CDR3 loop spans 15 amino acids. V shed 3 bases, J shed 7 bases, and the junction held 3 bases outside the gene matches. CDR3 in amino acids: CASSPGQGSNSPLHF. CDR3 DNA sequence: TGTGCCAGCTCACCGGGACAGGGGTCGAATTCACCCCTCCACTTT.

The rearrangement links TRBV29-1 to TRBJ2-4; D call uncertain. The germline V and J ends were trimmed by 4 bases and 3 bases, with 10 bases remaining between them. Germline V CDR1 and CDR2: SQVTM, ANQGSEA. The CDR3 contains 13 residues. The CDR3 is CSVAAAVKNIQYF. In DNA, the CDR3 is TGCAGCGTTGCTGCGGCGGTCAAAAACATTCAGTACTTC.

The rearrangement uses TRBV18 and TRBJ1-2; TRBD1 aligns across 9 bases. V was pared by 4 bases and J by 8 bases, with 8 bases of the junction left unmatched. Germline V gives CDR1 KGHSH, CDR2 LQKENI. The CDR3 length is 14 residues. The CDR3 is CASSRDRVLLGYTF. The CDR3 DNA reads TGTGCCAGCTCACGGGACAGGGTTCTCTTGGGCTACACCTTC.

The J gene is TRBJ2-2, the V gene TRBV7-9; D gene ambiguous. V was trimmed by 3 bases and J by 2 bases, leaving 10 bases between them. Germline values: CDR1 SEHNR, CDR2 FQNEAQ (reference sequence). CDR3 length: 15 residues. The CDR3 nucleotides read TGTGCCAGCAGCTTGGGCAGATTAAACACCGGGGAGCTGTTTTTT. This gives the protein CASSLGRLNTGELFF.

CDR3 region: CASSLQRDDTGELFF. CDR3 bases: TGTGCCAGCAGCTTACAGCGGGATGACACCGGGGAGCTGTTTTTT. V and J are TRBV7-2 and TRBJ2-2, with 7 bases fitting TRBD2. This CDR3 spans 15 amino acids. Germline assignment: CDR1 SGHTA and CDR2 FQGNSA. Losses at the gene ends were 2 bases for V and 3 bases for J; bases not matched to a gene: 3.

The chain has TRBV30 and TRBJ1-5, with 10 bases fitting TRBD1. CDR1 and CDR2 (germline): GTSNPN, SVGIG (reference sequence). V shed 2 bases and J 3 bases; nucleotides not matched to a gene: 4. The CDR3 is 15 residues long. The CDR3 region has the DNA TGTGCCTGGAGTCCGGGACAGGGGAACAATCAGCCCCAGCATTTT. Its protein product is CAWSPGQGNNQPQHF.

The gene calls are TRBV5-5 and TRBJ2-7; D is perhaps TRBD2 (5 bases). Germline loops: CDR1 SGHKS, CDR2 YYEKEE (reference sequence). The CDR3 totals 14 residues. V was shortened by 2 bases and J by 5 bases, with 14 bases between the two germline ends. The CDR3 bases are TGTGCCAGCAGCTTATTGGAGGTTGTCCACGAGCAGTACGTC. It is translated as CASSLLEVVHEQYV.

This rearrangement joins TRBV6-6 to TRBJ1-2, with a possible D match to TRBD1 (5 bases). The germline V and J ends were trimmed by 0 bases and 13 bases, with 12 bases remaining between them. The CDR3 totals 12 residues. CDR1 MNHNY and CDR2 SVGAGI come from the germline V gene (reference sequence). In DNA form, the CDR3 reads TGTGCCAGCAGTTACTCGTCGACAGAAGCCACCTTC. Its translation: CASSYSSTEATF.

J is TRBJ2-5 and V is TRBV5-8; D possibly matches TRBD1 or TRBD2 (6 bases each). The CDR3 spans 16 residues. CDR1 and CDR2 (germline): SGHTS, YDEGEE. Trimming shortened V by 4 bases and J by 2 bases, and 18 bases separated the two germline ends. Here the CDR3 reads CASSLRGAVGQETQYF. CDR3 DNA: TGTGCCAGCAGCCTGAGGGGGGCGGTTGGACAAGAGACCCAGTACTTC.

This clone was observed a single time. This sequence joins TRBV12-3 or TRBV12-4 and TRBJ2-5, with D unresolved. This CDR3 spans 13 amino acids. Between the trimmed V and J ends, which lost 6 bases and 0 bases, there was a span of 8 bases. The CDR3: CASSKQYQETQYF. The CDR3 DNA reads as TGTGCCAGCAGCAAACAGTACCAAGAGACCCAGTACTTC.

V gene TRBV5-1 combines with J gene TRBJ2-3; 7 bases are shared with TRBD2. Germline V gene data show CDR1 as SGHRS and CDR2 as YFSETQ. This CDR3 is built from 14 residues. The V gene end was trimmed by 4 bases and the J gene end by 5 bases; junction bases not matched to a gene: 7. The CDR3 here is CASSRSGGGDTQYF. In DNA, the CDR3 is TGCGCCAGCAGCCGGTCGGGGGGAGGAGATACGCAGTATTTT.

The chain has TRBV12-3 or TRBV12-4 and TRBJ1-1, with D possibly TRBD1 on 5 matching bases. The V end was cut by 4 bases, the J end by 8 bases, with 8 bases between. The CDR3 covers 11 residues. CDR3 loop: CASSSHREAFF. Written as DNA, the CDR3 is TGTGCCAGCAGTTCCCACAGGGAAGCTTTCTTT.

The rearrangement joins TRBV24-1 to TRBJ2-3, with TRBD2 matching 13 bases. Per the germline V gene, CDR1 is KGHDR and CDR2 is SFDVKD. With V trimmed by 4 bases and J by 2 bases, 8 bases remained unmatched. CDR3 length: 18 residues. This CDR3 is CATSEPGTSGVVTDTQYF. CDR3 bases: TGTGCCACCAGTGAGCCCGGGACTAGCGGGGTAGTCACAGATACGCAGTATTTT.